The clone carrying this T cell receptor (beta chain) has just a few counts. The antigen remains undetermined. Disease duration under 2 months; hyperthyroidism patients were aged 18 to 65. Any symptoms of ophthalmopathy came after the first hyperthyroidism diagnosis, from which the blood sample dates. The data were taken from a study of T cells in Graves' hyperthyroidism and ophthalmopathy. The TCR beta CDR3 regions underwent amplification using RNA transcripts as the source. A first-round RT-PCR of the TCR CDR3 used the HTBI primer set. One entry per CDR3 protein, called by TCRdb with MiXCR from the multiplex PCR reads. Of about 770,000 distinct CDR3 sequences listed, about 19% were seen once; the top ten hold 16%. This CDR3 is built from 13 residues. Trimming at V came to 3 bases and at J to 7 bases, leaving 4 bases not matched to a gene. CDR1 is SGHRS and CDR2 is YFSETQ in the germline V gene. Broader study findings: Clonotypes that were expanded in thyroid above 0.001 mostly appeared in blood too. A 13 V-J signature model discriminated ophthalmopathy versus stable hyperthyroidism.

This TCR was recovered from a woman between 50 and 59 years old with Graves' hyperthyroidism that later progressed to Graves' ophthalmopathy. The sequenced material came from blood. This rearrangement joins TRBV5-1 to TRBJ1-1, with 9 bases aligning to TRBD1. This CDR3 is CASSSRTGDEAFF. Written as DNA, the CDR3 is TGCGCCAGCAGCTCTAGGACAGGGGATGAAGCTTTCTTT.